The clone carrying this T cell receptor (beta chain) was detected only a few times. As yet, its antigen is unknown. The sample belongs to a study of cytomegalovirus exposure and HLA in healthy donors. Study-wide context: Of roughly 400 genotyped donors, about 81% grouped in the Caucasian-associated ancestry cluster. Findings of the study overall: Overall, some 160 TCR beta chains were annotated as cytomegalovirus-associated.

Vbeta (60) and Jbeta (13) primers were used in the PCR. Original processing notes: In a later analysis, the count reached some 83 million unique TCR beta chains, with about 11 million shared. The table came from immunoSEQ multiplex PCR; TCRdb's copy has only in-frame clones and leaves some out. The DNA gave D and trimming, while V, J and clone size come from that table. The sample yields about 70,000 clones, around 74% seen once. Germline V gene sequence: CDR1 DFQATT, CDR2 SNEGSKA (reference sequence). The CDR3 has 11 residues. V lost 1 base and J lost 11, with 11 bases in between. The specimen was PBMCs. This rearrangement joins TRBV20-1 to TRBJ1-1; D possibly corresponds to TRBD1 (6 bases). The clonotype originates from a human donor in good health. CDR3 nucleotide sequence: TGCAGTGCTAGAGCACAGGGCGTGGCTTTCTTT. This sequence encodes CSARAQGVAFF.